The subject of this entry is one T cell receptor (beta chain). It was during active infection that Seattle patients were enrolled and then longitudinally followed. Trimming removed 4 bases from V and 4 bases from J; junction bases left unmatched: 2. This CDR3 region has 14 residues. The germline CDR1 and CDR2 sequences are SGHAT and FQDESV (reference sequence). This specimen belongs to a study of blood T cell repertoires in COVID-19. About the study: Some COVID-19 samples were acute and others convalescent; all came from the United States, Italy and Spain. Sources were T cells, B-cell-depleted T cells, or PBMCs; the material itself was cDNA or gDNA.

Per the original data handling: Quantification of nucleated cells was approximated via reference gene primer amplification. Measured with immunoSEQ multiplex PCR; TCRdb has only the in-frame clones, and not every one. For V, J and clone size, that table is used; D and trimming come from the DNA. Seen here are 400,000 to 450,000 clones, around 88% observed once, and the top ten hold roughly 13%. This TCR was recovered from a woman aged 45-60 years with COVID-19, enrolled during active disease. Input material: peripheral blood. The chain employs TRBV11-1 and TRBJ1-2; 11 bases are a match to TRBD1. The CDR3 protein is CASSSGTGGYGYTF. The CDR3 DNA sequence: TGTGCCAGCAGCTCAGGGACAGGGGGCTATGGCTACACCTTC.